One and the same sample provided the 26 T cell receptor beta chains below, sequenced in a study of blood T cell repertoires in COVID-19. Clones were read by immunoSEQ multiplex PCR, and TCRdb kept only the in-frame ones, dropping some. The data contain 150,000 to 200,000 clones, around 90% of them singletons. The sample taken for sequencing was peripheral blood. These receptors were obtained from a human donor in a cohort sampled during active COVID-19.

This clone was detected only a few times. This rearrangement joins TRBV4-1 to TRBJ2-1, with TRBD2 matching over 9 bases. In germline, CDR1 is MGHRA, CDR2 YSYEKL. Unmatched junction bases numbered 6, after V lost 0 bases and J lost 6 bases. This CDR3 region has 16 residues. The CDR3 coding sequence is TGCGCCAGCAGCCAAGAGGGCGCGGGGGGGCGCAATGAGCAGTTCTTC. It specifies CASSQEGAGGRNEQFF.

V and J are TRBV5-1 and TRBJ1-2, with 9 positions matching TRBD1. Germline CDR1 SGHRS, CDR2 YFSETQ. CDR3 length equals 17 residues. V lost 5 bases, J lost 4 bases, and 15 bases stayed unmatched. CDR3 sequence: CASSPGTGSIPAYGYTF. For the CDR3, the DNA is TGCGCCAGCAGTCCCGGGACAGGGAGTATTCCTGCCTATGGCTACACCTTC. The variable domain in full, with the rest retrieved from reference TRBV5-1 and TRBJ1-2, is KAGVTQTPRYLIKTRGQQVTLSCSPISGHRSVSWYQQTPGQGLQFLFEYFSETQRNKGNFPGRFSGRQFSNSRSEMNVSTLELGDSALYLCASSPGTGSIPAYGYTFGSGTRLTVV.

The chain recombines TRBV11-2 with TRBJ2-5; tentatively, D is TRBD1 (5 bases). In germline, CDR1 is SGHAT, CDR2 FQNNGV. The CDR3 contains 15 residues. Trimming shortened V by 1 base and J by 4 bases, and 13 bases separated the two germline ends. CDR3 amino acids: CASSLGGRGAETQYF. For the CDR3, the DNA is TGTGCCAGCAGCTTAGGGGGCAGAGGAGCAGAGACCCAGTACTTC.

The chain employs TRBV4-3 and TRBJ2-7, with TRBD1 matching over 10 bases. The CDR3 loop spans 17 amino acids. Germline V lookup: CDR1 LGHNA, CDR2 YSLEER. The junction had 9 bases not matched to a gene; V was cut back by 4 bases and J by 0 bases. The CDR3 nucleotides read TGCGCCAGCAGCCGGGTGCTAGGGACAGGGGACTCCTACGAGCAGTACTTC. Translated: CASSRVLGTGDSYEQYF.

The CDR3 reads CASSLNGANVLTF. As DNA, the CDR3 is TGTGCCAGCAGTTTAAATGGGGCCAACGTCCTGACTTTC. This chain links TRBV2 with TRBJ2-6; D unresolved. Trimming left V 5 bases short and J 3 bases short, with 5 bases between. Germline lookup yields CDR1 SNHLY and CDR2 FYNNEI. This CDR3 spans 13 amino acids. The full variable domain, rest sourced from reference TRBV2 and TRBJ2-6, is EPEVTQTPSHQVTQMGQEVILRCVPISNHLYFYWYRQILGQKVEFLVSFYNNEISEKSEIFDDQFSVERPDGSNFTLKIRSTKLEDSAMYFCASSLNGANVLTFGAGSRLTVL.

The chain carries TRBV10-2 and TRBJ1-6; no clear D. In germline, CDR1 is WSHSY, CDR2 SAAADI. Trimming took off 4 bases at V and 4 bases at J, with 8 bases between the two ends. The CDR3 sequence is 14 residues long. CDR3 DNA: TGCGCCAGCAGTGTACCGGGGTATAATTCACCCCTCCACTTT. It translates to CASSVPGYNSPLHF.

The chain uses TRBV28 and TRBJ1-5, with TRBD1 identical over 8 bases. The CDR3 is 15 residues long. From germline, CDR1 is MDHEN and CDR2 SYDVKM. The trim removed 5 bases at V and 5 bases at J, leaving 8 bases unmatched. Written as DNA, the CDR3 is TGTGCCAGCAGTGCCCGAGACAGGGGAGATCAGCCCCAGCATTTT. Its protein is CASSARDRGDQPQHF.

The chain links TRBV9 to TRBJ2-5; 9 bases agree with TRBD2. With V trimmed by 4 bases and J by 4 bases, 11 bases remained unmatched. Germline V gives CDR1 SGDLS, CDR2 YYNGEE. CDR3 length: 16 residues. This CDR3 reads CASSPGIAGELETQYF. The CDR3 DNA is TGTGCCAGCAGCCCAGGTATAGCGGGGGAACTAGAGACCCAGTACTTC.

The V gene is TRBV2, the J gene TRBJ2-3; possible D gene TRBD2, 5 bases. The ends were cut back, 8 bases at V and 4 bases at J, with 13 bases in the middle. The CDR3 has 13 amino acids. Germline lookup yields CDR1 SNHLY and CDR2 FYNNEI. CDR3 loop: CASGSGVADTQYF. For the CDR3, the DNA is TGTGCCAGCGGATCCGGGGTGGCAGATACGCAGTATTTT.

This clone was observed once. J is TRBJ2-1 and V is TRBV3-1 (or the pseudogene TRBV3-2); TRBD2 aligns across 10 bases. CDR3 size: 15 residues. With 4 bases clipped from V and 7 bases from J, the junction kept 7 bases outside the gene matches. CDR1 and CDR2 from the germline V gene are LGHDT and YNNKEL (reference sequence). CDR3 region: CASSPKGLAINEQFF. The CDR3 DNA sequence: TGTGCCAGCAGCCCGAAGGGACTAGCGATAAATGAGCAGTTCTTC.

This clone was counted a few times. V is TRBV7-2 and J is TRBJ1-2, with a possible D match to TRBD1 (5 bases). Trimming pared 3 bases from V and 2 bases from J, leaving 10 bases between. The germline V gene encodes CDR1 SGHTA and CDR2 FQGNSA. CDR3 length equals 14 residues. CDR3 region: CASSLSAGNYGYTF. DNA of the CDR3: TGTGCCAGCAGCTTGTCCGCAGGGAACTATGGCTACACCTTC.

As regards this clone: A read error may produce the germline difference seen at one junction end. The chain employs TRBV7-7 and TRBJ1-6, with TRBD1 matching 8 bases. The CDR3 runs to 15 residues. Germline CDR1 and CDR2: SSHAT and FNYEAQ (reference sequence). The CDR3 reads CASSLASGGGSPLHF. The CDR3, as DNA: TGTGCTAGCAGCTTAGCATCAGGGGGCGGATCACCCCTCCACTTT.

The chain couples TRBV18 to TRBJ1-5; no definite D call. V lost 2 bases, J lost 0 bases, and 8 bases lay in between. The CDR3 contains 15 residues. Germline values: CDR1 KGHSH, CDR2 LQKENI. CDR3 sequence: CASSPGLNSNQPQHF. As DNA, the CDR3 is TGTGCCAGCTCACCAGGGCTGAATAGCAATCAGCCCCAGCATTTT.

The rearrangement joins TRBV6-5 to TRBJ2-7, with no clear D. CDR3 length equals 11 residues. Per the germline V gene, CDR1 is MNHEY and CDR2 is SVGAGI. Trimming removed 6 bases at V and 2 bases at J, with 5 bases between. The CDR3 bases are TGTGCCAGCAGCGACACCTACGAGCAGTACTTC. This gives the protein CASSDTYEQYF.

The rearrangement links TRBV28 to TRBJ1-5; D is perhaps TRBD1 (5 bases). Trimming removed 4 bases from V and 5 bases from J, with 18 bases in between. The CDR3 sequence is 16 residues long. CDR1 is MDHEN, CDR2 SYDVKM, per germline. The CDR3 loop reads CASSSPLRQLHQPQHF. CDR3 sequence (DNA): TGTGCCAGCAGTTCGCCCCTAAGACAGCTCCATCAGCCCCAGCATTTT. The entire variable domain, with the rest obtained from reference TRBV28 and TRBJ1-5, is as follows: DVKVTQSSRYLVKRTGEKVFLECVQDMDHENMFWYRQDPGLGLRLIYFSYDVKMKEKGDIPEGYSVSREKKERFSLILESASTNQTSMYLCASSSPLRQLHQPQHFGDGTRLSIL.

The CDR3 bases are TGCGCCAGCAGCCAGTCACAGGGCCATAGAGATACGCAGTATTTT. It specifies CASSQSQGHRDTQYF. This chain connects TRBV4-1 to TRBJ2-3; D perhaps matches TRBD1 (6 bases). The ends were cut back, 3 bases at V and 5 bases at J, with 15 bases in the middle. The CDR3 sequence is 15 residues long. Germline V CDR1 and CDR2: MGHRA, YSYEKL.

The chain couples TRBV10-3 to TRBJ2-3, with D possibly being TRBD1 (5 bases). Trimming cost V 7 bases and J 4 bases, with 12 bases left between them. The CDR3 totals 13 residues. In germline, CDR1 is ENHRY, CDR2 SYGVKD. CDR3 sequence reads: CAIKGASADTQYF. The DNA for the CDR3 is TGTGCCATCAAAGGGGCTAGTGCAGATACGCAGTATTTT.

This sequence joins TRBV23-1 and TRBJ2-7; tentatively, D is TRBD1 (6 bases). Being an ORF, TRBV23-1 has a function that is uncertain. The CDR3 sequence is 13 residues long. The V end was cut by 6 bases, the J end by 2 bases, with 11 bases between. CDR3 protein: CASRQGPAYEQYF. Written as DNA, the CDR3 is TGCGCCAGCAGACAGGGACCTGCCTACGAGCAGTACTTC.

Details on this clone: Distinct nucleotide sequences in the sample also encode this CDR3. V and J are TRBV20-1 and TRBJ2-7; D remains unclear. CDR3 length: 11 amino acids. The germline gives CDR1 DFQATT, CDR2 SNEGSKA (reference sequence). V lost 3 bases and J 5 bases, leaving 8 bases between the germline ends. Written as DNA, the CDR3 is TGCAGTGCTAGGTCTGGGCACGAGCAGTACTTC. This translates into CSARSGHEQYF.

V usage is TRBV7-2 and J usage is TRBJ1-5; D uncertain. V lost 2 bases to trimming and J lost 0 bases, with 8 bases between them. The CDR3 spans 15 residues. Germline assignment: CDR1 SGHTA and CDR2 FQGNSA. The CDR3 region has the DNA TGTGCCAGCAGCTTACAGAGGAATAGCAATCAGCCCCAGCATTTT. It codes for CASSLQRNSNQPQHF.

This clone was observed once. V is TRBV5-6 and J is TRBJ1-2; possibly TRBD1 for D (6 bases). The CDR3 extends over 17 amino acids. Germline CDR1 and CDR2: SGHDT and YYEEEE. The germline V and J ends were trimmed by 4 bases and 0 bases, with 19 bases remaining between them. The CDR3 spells CASSQKTTGKANYGYTF. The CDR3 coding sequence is TGTGCCAGCAGCCAGAAGACAACAGGGAAAGCTAACTATGGCTACACCTTC.

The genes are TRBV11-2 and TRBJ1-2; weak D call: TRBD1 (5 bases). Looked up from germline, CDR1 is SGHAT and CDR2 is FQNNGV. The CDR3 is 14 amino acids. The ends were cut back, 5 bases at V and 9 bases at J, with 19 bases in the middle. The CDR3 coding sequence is TGTGCCAGCAGCCCCTGGGGTGCCCCAGGGAGCTACACCTTC. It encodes CASSPWGAPGSYTF.

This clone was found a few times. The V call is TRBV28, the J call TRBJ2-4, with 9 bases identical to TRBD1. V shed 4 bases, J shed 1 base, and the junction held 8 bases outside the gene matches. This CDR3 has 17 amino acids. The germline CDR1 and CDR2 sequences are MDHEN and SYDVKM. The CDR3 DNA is TGTGCCAGCAGTTCCGGGACAGGGTATGGGGCCAAAAACATTCAGTACTTC. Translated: CASSSGTGYGAKNIQYF.

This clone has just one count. The CDR3 DNA follows: TGCGCCAGCAGCTTGGACGGGGGGACAGGCCGACGGGGCTACACCTTC. Amino acid sequence: CASSLDGGTGRRGYTF. The rearrangement joins TRBV5-1 to TRBJ1-2, with 8 bases identical to TRBD1. The germline V gene has CDR1 SGHRS and CDR2 YFSETQ. CDR3 length: 16 residues. Trimming removed 0 bases from V and 8 bases from J; junction bases left unmatched: 12.

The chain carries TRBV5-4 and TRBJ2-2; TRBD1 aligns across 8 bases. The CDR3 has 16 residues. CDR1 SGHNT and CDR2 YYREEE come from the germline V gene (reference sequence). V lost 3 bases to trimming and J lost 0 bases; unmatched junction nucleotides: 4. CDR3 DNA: TGTGCCAGCAGCTCCCGGGACAGGCCGAACACCGGGGAGCTGTTTTTT. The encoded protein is CASSSRDRPNTGELFF.

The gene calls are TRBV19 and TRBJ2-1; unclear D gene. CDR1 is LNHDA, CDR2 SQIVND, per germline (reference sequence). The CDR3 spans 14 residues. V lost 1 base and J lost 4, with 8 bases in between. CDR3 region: CASSIGYSYNEQFF. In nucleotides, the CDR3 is TGTGCCAGTAGTATAGGATACAGTTACAATGAGCAGTTCTTC. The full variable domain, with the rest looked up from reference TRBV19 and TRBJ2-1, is DGGITQSPKYLFRKEGQNVTLSCEQNLNHDAMYWYRQDPGQGLRLIYYSQIVNDFQKGDIAEGYSVSREKKESFPLTVTSAQKNPTAFYLCASSIGYSYNEQFFGPGTRLTVL.